This is a list of T cell receptor beta chains from one sample in a study of identical twins. MiXCR, run by TCRdb on the 5' RACE reads, gives a single entry per CDR3 protein. Altogether roughly 1.6 million distinct CDR3 sequences are present, about 30% being singletons, with the ten largest covering under 0.35%. Material: cord blood. The receptors shown here come from a newborn girl in good health. CDR3s leave out the opening cysteine and the closing phenylalanine or tryptophan. The order of the fields is J gene, V gene, D gene, CDR3 length, CDR3 protein. D genes are given only for firm matches.

TRBJ2-4 | TRBV5-1 | TRBD1 | 12 | ASSGGTAKNMQY
TRBJ1-2 | TRBV10-3 | - | 12 | AISESAVNYGYT
TRBJ1-4 | TRBV7-9 | - | 15 | ASSPSPGLLYGEKLF
- | TRBV5-1 | TRBD1 | 12 | ASTSGTGFYEQY
TRBJ2-3 | TRBV20-1 | - | 11 | SATMGGTDTQY
TRBJ1-2 | TRBV3-1 | TRBD1 | 12 | ASSENRGRDGYT
TRBJ1-5 | TRBV3-1 | - | 12 | ASSQAGHSQPQH
TRBJ2-3 | TRBV15 | - | 15 | ATSRDRLLGGADTQY
TRBJ2-2 | TRBV24-1 | TRBD1 | 15 | ATSDLGQFGNTGELF
TRBJ2-7 | TRBV29-1 | - | 13 | SVEGTGSSYNEQY
TRBJ2-1 | TRBV20-1 | - | 8 | SASRYEQF
TRBJ1-1 | TRBV4-1 | TRBD1 | 13 | ASSQGGRGRAEAF
TRBJ2-3 | TRBV7-2 | - | 12 | ASSLAGIALGQY
- | TRBV29-1 | TRBD2 | 14 | SAEASGRGSIYEQY
TRBJ1-1 | TRBV6-1 | TRBD1 | 13 | ASSDRQGAITEAF
TRBJ1-1 | TRBV3-1 | - | 13 | ASSQGWGRDTEAF
TRBJ2-7 | TRBV15 | TRBD1 | 14 | ATSRGGQGKGYEQY
TRBJ1-4 | TRBV11-2 | - | 11 | ASSLVAVEKLF
- | TRBV20-1 | - | 12 | SAPRKGSYNEQY
TRBJ2-2 | TRBV19 | TRBD2 | 15 | ASSMPPGGEDTGELF
TRBJ2-5 | TRBV20-1 | - | 11 | SAHKTQRETQY
TRBJ2-5 | TRBV10-2 | TRBD2 | 14 | ASRERETSGQETQY
TRBJ2-3 | TRBV12-3/TRBV12-4 | - | 10 | ANSRPTDTQY
TRBJ2-1 | TRBV2 | - | 15 | ASAEEDFPSSYNEQF
TRBJ2-7 | TRBV12-3/TRBV12-4 | TRBD2 | 13 | ASSLSSGRTYEQY
TRBJ1-4 | TRBV4-1 | - | 13 | ASSQVPGVNEKLF
TRBJ2-7 | TRBV6-1 | TRBD2 | 13 | ASSRTSDSSYEQY
TRBJ1-2 | TRBV4-2 | TRBD1 | 13 | ASSQGDRGDYGYT
TRBJ2-5 | TRBV20-1 | - | 12 | SARSPTESETQY
TRBJ2-1 | TRBV3-1 | TRBD2 | 13 | ASSQDSGGINEQF
- | TRBV6-1 | - | 11 | ASSEAWGYEQF
TRBJ2-1 | TRBV7-2 | - | 13 | ASSLAEVFSNEQF
TRBJ2-1 | TRBV6-1 | TRBD1 | 13 | ACTMRDRGWDEQF
TRBJ2-2 | TRBV20-1 | - | 13 | SARRGAVDTGELF
TRBJ2-1 | TRBV14 | - | 14 | ASSRWVQSSYNEQF
TRBJ2-4 | TRBV7-9 | - | 11 | ASSLALANIQY
TRBJ2-1 | TRBV7-8 | - | 10 | ASGQEYNEQF
TRBJ2-3 | TRBV20-1 | TRBD2 | 12 | SARLAGGVDTQY
TRBJ2-7 | TRBV29-1 | - | 9 | SVAGSYEQY
TRBJ1-4 | TRBV29-1 | - | 11 | SVVQRTNEKLF
TRBJ1-5 | TRBV28 | - | 11 | ASRPTPIAPQH
TRBJ2-1 | TRBV12-3/TRBV12-4 | TRBD1 | 11 | ASSPGQRRGQF
TRBJ1-6 | TRBV11-2 | - | 14 | ASSLGREWSDSPLH
- | TRBV3-1 | - | 11 | ASSQDTVGTQY
TRBJ2-5 | TRBV27 | TRBD1 | 11 | ASMYRGAKTQY
TRBJ2-3 | TRBV6-5 | TRBD2 | 14 | ASSYSRLAGTDTQY
TRBJ1-2 | TRBV28 | - | 12 | ASRLDQGNYGYT
TRBJ2-7 | TRBV20-1 | - | 9 | SASGRIEQY
TRBJ2-1 | TRBV6-5 | - | 11 | ASSYSTGNEQF
TRBJ2-3 | TRBV6-5 | TRBD1 | 12 | ASSYAPGTGTQY
TRBJ2-5 | TRBV6-1 | - | 13 | ASSVGRTGQETQY
TRBJ1-5 | TRBV27 | TRBD1 | 16 | ASSLRGQHHQPNQPQH
TRBJ2-4 | TRBV3-1 | TRBD1 | 15 | ASSQDVTGGGGNIQY
- | TRBV2 | - | 10 | ASSEDLNEQY
TRBJ2-5 | TRBV7-2 | TRBD2 | 14 | ASSLLGLAGQETQY
TRBJ2-5 | TRBV12-3/TRBV12-4 | TRBD1 | 13 | ASSFPWTGQETQY
TRBJ2-3 | TRBV5-1 | - | 12 | ASSLITRTDTQY